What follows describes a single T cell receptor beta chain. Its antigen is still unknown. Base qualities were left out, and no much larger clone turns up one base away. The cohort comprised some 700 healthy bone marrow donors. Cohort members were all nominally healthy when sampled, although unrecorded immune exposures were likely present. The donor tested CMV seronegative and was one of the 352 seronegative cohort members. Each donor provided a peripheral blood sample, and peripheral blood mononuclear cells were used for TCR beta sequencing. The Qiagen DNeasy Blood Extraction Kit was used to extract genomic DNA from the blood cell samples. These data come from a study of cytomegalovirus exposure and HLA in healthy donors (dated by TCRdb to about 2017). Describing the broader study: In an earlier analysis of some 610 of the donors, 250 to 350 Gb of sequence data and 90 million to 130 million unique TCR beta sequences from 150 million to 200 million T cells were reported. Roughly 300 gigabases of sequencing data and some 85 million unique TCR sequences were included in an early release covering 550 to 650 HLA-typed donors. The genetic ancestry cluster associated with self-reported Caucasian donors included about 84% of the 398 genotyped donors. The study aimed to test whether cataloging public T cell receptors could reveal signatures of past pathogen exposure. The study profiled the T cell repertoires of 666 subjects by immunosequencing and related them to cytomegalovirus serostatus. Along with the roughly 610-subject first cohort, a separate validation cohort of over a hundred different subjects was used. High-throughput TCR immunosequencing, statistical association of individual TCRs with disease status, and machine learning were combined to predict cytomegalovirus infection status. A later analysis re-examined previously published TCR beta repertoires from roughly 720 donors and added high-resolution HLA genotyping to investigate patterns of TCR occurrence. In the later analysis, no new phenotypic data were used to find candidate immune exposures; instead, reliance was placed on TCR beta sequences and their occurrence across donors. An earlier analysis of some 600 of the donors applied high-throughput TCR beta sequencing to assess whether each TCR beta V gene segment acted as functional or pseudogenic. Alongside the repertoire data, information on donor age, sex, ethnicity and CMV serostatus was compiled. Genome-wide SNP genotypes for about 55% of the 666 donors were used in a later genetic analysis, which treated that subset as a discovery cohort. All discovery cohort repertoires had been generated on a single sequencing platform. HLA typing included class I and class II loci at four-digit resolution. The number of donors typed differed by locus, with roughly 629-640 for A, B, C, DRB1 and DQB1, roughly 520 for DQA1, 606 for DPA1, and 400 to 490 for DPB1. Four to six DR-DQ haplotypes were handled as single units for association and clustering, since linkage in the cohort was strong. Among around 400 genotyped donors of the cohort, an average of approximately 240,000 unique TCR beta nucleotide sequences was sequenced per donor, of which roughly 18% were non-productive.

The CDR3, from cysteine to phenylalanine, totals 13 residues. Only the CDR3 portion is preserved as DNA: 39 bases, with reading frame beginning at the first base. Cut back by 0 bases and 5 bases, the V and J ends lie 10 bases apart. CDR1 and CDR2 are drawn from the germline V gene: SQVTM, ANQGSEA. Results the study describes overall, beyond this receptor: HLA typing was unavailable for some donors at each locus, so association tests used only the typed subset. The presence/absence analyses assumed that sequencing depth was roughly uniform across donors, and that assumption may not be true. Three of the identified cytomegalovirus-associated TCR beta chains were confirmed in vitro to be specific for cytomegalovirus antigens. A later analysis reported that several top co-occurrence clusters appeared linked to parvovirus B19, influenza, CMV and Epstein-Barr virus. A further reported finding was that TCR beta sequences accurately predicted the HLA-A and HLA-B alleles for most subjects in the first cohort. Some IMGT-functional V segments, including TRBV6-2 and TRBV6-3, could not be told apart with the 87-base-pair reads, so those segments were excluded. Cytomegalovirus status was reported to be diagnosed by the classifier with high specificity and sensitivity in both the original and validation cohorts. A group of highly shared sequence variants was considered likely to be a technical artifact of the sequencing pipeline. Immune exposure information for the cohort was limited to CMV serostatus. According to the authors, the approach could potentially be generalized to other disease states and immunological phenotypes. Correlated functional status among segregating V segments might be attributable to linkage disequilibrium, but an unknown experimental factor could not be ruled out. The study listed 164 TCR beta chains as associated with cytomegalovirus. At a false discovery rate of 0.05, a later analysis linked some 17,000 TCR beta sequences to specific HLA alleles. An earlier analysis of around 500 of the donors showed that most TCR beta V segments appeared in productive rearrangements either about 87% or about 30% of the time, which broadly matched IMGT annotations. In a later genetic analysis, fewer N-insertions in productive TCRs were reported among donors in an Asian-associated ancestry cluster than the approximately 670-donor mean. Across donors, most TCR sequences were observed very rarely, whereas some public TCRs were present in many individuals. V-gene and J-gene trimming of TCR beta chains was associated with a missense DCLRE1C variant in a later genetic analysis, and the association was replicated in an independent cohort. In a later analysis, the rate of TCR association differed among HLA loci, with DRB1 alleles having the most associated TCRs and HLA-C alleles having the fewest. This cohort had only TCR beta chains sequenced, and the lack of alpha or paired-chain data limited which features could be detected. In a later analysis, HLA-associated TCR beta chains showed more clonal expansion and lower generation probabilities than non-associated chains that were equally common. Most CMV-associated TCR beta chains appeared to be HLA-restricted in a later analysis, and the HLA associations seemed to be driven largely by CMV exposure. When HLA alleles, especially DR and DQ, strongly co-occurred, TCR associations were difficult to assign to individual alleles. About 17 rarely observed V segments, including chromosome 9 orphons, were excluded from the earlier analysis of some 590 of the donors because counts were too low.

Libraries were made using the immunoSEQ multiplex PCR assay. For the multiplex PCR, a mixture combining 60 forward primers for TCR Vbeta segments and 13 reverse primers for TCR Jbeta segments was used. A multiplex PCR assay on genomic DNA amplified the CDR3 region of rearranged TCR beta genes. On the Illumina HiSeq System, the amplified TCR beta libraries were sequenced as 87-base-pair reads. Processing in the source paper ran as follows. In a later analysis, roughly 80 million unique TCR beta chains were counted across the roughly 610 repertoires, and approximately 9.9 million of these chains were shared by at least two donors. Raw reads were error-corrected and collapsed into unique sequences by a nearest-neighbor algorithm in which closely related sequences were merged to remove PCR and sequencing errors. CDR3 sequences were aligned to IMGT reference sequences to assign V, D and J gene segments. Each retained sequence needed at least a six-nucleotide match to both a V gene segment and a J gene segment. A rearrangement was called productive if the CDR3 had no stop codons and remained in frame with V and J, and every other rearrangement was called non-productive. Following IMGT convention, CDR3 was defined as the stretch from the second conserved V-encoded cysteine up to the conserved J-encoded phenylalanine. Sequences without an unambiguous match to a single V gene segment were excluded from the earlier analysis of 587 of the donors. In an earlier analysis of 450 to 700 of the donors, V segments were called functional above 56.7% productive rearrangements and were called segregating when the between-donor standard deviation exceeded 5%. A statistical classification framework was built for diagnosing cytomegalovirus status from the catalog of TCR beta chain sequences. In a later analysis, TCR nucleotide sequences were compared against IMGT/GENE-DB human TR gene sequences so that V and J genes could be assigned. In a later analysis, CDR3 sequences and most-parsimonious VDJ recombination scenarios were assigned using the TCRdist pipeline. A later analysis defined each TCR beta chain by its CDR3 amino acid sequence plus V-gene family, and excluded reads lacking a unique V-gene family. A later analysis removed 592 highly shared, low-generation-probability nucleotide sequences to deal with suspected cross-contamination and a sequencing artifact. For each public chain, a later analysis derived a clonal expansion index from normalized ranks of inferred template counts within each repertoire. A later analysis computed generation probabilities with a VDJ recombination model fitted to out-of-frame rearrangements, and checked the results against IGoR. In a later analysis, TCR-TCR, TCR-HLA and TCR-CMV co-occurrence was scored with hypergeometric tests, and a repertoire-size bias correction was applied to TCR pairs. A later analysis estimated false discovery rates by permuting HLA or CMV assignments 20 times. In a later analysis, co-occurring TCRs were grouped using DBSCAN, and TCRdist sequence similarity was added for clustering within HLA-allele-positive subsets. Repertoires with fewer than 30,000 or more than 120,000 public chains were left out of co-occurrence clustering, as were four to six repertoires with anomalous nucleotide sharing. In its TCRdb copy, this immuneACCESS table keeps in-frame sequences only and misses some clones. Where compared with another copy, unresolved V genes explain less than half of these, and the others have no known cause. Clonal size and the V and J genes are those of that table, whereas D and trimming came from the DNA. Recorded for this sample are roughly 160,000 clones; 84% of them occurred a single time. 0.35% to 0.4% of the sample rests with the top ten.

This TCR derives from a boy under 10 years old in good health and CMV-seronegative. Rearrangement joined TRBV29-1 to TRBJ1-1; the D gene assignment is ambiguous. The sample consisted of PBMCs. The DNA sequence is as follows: TGCAGCGTTGAAGAGGTAACGGGTACTGAAGCTTTCTTT. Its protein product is CSVEEVTGTEAFF.